This T cell receptor (beta chain) was identified during a study of long-term antiretroviral therapy in people with HIV. Run at survey level, the immunoSEQ assay was version v3.0. Assay: immunoSEQ multiplex PCR; the TCRdb copy retains only in-frame clones and omits some. In the table there are tens of thousands of clones, 75% to 85% of which are singletons. Researchers secured at least one pre-ART and at least two post-ART PBMC samples from each donor. J gave up 7 bases and V 0 bases, and 4 bases lay outside the gene matches. Germline V gives CDR1 SGHRS, CDR2 YFSETQ. The CDR3 extends over 14 amino acids.

The sequence was obtained from a man aged 40-49 years with HIV. Sample: unsorted PBMCs, taken 0.3 years after starting antiretroviral therapy. The chain combines TRBV5-1 with TRBJ1-2; 9 positions match TRBD1. CDR3 coding DNA: TGCGCCAGCAGCTTGGGCACAGGGGGCTCTGGCTACACCTTC. Protein sequence: CASSLGTGGSGYTF.